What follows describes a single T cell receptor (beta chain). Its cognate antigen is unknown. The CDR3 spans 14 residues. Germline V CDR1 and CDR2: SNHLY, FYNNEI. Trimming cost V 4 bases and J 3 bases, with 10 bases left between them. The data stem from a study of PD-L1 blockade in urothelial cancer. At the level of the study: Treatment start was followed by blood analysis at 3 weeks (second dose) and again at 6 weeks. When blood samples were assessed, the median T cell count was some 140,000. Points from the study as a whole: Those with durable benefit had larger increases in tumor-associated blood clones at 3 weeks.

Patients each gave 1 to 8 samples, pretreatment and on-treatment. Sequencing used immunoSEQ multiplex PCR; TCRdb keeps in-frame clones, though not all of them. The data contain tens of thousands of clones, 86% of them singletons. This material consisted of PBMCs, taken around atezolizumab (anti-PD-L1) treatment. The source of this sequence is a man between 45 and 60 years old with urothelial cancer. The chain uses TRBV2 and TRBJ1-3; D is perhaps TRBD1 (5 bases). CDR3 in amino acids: CASSARDSGNTIYF. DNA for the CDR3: TGTGCCAGCAGTGCCAGGGATAGTGGAAACACCATATATTTT.